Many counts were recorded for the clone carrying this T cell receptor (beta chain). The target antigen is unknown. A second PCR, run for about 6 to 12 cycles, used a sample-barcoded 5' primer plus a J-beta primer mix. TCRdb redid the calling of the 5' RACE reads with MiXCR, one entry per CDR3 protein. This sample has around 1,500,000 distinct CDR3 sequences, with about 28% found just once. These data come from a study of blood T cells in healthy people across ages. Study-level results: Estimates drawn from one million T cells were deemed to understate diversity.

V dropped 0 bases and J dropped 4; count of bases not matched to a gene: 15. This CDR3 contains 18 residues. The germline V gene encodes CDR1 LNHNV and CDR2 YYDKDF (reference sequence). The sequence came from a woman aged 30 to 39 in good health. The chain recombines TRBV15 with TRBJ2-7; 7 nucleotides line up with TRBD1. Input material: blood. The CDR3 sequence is CATSRDSQKDRAGYEQYF. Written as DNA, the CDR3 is TGTGCCACCAGCAGAGACAGCCAAAAAGACAGGGCTGGATACGAGCAGTACTTC.